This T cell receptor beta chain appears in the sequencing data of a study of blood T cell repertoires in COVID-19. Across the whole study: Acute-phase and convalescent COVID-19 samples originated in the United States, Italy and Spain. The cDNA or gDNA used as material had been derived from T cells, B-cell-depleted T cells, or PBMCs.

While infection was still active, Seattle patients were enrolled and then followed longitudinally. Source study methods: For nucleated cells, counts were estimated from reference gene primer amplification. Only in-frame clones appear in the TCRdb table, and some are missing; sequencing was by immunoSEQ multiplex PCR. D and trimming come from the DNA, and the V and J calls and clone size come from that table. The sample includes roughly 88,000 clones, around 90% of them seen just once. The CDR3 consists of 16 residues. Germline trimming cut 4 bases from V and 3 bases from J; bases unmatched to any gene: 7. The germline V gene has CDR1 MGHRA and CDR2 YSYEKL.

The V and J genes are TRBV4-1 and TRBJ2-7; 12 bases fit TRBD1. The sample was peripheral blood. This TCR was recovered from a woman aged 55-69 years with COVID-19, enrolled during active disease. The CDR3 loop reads CASSPQGTGGFYEQYF. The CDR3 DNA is TGCGCCAGCAGCCCCCAAGGGACAGGGGGCTTCTACGAGCAGTACTTC.